The 5 T cell receptor beta chains below all came from one sample that was sequenced in a study of identical twins listed by TCRdb under 2016. Libraries were built with 5' RACE. Sequencing used an Illumina HiSeq 2000. The public reads were quality trimmed at Q25 with fastp and then assembled into clones with MiXCR by TCRdb, keeping productive beta chains. Entries are consolidated by CDR3 protein sequence, retaining the most common genes and DNA. The sample table lists hundreds of thousands of distinct CDR3 sequences, about 18% of them with a count of one. The ten top clones hold 10% to 15% of the sample. These data were also reused for a study on T cells expressing NK-cell markers.

The sequencing input was PBMCs. Receptors were obtained from a woman in her late teens or twenties in good health.

The chain has TRBV6-1 and TRBJ2-2; TRBD1 is a possible D gene (7 bases). The germline gives CDR1 MNHNS, CDR2 SASEGT. The CDR3 is 18 amino acids. The V and J ends lost 7 bases and 4 bases respectively, with 25 bases between them. Here the CDR3 reads CASIRRGATGFSTGELFF. The CDR3 DNA follows: TGTGCCAGCATCCGGAGGGGAGCGACAGGGTTTAGCACCGGGGAGCTGTTTTTT.

This clonotype was detected a few times. This chain uses TRBV11-2 with TRBJ2-3; D unclear. The V and J ends lost 8 bases and 1 base respectively, with 16 bases between them. Germline values: CDR1 SGHAT, CDR2 FQNNGV. The CDR3 has 15 residues. The CDR3 region is CASRTEPAGTDTQYF. The CDR3 region has the DNA TGTGCCAGCCGTACCGAGCCAGCCGGCACAGATACGCAGTATTTT.

The gene calls are TRBV9 and TRBJ2-5; 11 nucleotides match TRBD2. The CDR3 extends over 16 amino acids. Germline CDR1 SGDLS, CDR2 YYNGEE. After removal of 1 base from V and 1 base from J, the junction contained 3 bases not matched to a gene. Written as DNA, the CDR3 is TGTGCCAGCAGCGTACTCCTAGCGGGGGGCCAAGAGACCCAGTACTTC. This gives the protein CASSVLLAGGQETQYF.

This clonotype was counted between two and nine times. The chain joins TRBV5-1 to TRBJ1-1; no firm D call. CDR3 length: 14 amino acids. The germline V gene has CDR1 SGHRS and CDR2 YFSETQ. Deletions cut 3 bases from V and 1 base from J, with 10 bases between. The CDR3 nucleotides read TGCGCCAGCAGCTCAATTGACGGGAACACTGAAGCTTTCTTT. This codes for CASSSIDGNTEAFF.

This clonotype has more than one count but fewer than ten. This chain connects TRBV29-1 to TRBJ2-5, with D possibly matching TRBD1 (5 bases). Germline CDR1 SQVTM, CDR2 ANQGSEA. The CDR3 contains 13 residues. The ends were cut back, 5 bases at V and 1 base at J, with 11 bases in the middle. For the CDR3, the DNA is TGCAGCGTTAAACAACAGGCCCAAGAGACCCAGTACTTC. Residues: CSVKQQAQETQYF.